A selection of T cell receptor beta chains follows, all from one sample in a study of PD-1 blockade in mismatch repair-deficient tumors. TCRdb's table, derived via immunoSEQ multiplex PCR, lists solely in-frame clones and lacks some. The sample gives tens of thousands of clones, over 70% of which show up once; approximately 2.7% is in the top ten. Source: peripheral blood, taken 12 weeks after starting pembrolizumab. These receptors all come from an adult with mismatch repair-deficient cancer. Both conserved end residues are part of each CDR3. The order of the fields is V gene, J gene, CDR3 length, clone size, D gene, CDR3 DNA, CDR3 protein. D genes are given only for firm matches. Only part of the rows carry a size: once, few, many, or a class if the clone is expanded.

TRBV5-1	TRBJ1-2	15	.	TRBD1	TGCGCCAGCAGCTCACAGGGGGGAACTAACTATGGCTACACCTTC	CASSSQGGTNYGYTF
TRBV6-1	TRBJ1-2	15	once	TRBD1	TGTGCCAGCAGTGCCCGGGACAGAGACAACTATGGCTACACCTTC	CASSARDRDNYGYTF
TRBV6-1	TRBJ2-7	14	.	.	TGTGCCAGCAGTGAAGCCAGGGTAATCTACGAGCAGTACTTC	CASSEARVIYEQYF
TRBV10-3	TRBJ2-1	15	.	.	TGTGCCATCAACCCGACAGAATCCCTTTACAATGAGCAGTTCTTC	CAINPTESLYNEQFF
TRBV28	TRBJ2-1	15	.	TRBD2	TGTGCCAGCGAAAGCGGGAGATCTACGTACAATGAGCAGTTCTTC	CASESGRSTYNEQFF
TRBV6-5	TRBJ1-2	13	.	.	TGTGCCAGCAGGCTTCGGGGCAGCTATGGCTACACCTTC	CASRLRGSYGYTF
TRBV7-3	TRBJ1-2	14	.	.	TGTGCCAGCAGCTTAAGTGGGGGGGACTATGGCTACACCTTC	CASSLSGGDYGYTF
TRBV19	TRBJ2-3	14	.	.	TGTGCCAGTAGTATTACCCCAAGGGCAGATACGCAGTATTTT	CASSITPRADTQYF
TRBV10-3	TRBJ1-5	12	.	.	TGTGCCATCGCAGACAGCAATCAGCCCCAGCATTTT	CAIADSNQPQHF
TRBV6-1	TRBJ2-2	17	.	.	TGTGCCAGCAGTGAAGCGAAGGGGGGAGGGTACACCGGGGAGCTGTTTTTT	CASSEAKGGGYTGELFF
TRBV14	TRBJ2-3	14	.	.	TGTGCCAGCAGCCAAGGACGGGTGACAGATACGCAGTATTTT	CASSQGRVTDTQYF
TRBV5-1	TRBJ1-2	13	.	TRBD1	TGCGCCAGCAGCCCACAGGGGGGTCATGGCTACACCTTC	CASSPQGGHGYTF
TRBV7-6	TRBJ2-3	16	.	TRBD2	TGTGCCAGCAGCTTGTACGGGACTAGCGGCACAGATACGCAGTATTTT	CASSLYGTSGTDTQYF
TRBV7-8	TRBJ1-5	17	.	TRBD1	TGTGCCAGCAGCCACTACAGGGGTTTTGGAGGCAATCAGCCCCAGCATTTT	CASSHYRGFGGNQPQHF
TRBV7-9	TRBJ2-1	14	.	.	TGTGCCAGCAGCCTACCGGGCTCCTACAATGAGCAGTTCTTC	CASSLPGSYNEQFF
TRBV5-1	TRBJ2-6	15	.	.	TGCGCCAGCAGATTACAGGAGGCCGGGGCCAACGTCCTGACTTTC	CASRLQEAGANVLTF
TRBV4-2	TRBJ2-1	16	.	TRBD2	TGTGCCAGCAGCCAAGAAGGGACTAGCGGGAACAATGAGCAGTTCTTC	CASSQEGTSGNNEQFF
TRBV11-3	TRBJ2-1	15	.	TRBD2	TGTGCCAGCAGCTTAGGGGGACTAGCGTCCAATGAGCAGTTCTTC	CASSLGGLASNEQFF
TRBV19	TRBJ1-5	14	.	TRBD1	TGTGCCAGTAGTATACAGGGGGGCAATCAGCCCCAGCATTTT	CASSIQGGNQPQHF
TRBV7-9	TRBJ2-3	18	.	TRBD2	TGTGCCAGCAGCGAGTGGCCCACGGCGAGCGGGAGGGTAGATACGCAGTATTTT	CASSEWPTASGRVDTQYF
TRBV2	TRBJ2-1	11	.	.	TGTGCCAGCAGTGTAACCAGAGAGCAGTTCTTC	CASSVTREQFF
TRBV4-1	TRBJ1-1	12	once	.	TGCGCCAGCAGCCAAGTGAACACTGAAGCTTTCTTT	CASSQVNTEAFF
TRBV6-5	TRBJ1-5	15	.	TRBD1	TGTGCCAGCAGACCCGGGACAGGAGAGAATCAGCCCCAGCATTTT	CASRPGTGENQPQHF